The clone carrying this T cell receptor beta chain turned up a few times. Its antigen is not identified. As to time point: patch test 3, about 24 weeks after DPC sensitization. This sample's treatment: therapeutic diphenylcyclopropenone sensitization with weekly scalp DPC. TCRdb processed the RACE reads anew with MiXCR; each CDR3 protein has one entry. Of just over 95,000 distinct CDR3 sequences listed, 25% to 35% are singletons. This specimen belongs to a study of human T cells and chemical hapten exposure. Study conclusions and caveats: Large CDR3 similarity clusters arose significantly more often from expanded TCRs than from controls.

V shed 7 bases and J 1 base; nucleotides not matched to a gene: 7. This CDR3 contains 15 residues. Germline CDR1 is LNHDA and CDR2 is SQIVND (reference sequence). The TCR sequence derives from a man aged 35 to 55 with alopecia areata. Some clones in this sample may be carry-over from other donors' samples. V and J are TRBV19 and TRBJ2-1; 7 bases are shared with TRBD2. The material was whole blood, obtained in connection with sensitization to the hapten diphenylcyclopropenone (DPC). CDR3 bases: TGTGCCAGTATGCGTAGCGGGTATTCCTACAATGAGCAGTTCTTC. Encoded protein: CASMRSGYSYNEQFF.